The T cell receptor (beta chain) described here comes from a study of T cell responses to AZD1222 COVID-19 vaccine. V lost 6 bases and J lost 7, with 16 bases in between. The germline V gene has CDR1 MDHEN and CDR2 SYDVKM. This CDR3 is 14 amino acids long. Some clones are missing from TCRdb's copy, which holds only in-frame ones; the method was immunoSEQ multiplex PCR. The sample holds about 76,000 clones, around nine tenths seen once. The sequence was obtained from an adult in good health. The rearrangement links TRBV28 to TRBJ1-5; a possible D gene is TRBD1 (6 bases). Sequencing used peripheral blood, obtained on day 0 of AZD1222 vaccination. The CDR3 DNA sequence: TGTGCCAGCAGGTGGGCAGGGGTTGTACAGCCCCAGCATTTT. It specifies CASRWAGVVQPQHF.